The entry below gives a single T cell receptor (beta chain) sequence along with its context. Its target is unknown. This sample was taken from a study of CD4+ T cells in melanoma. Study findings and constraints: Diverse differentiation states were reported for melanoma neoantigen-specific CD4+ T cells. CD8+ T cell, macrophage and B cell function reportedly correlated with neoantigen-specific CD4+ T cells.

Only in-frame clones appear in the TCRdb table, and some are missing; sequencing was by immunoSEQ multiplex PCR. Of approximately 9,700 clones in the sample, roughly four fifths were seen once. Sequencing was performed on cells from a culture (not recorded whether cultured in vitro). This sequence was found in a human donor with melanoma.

The chain's CDR3 is CARSPVGDTQYF. DNA of the CDR3: TGTGCCAGATCCCCGGTTGGAGATACGCAGTATTTT. The V gene is TRBV2, the J gene TRBJ2-3; D not resolved. Deletions cut 9 bases from V and 5 bases from J, with 12 bases between. The CDR3 has 12 residues. Germline loops: CDR1 SNHLY, CDR2 FYNNEI.